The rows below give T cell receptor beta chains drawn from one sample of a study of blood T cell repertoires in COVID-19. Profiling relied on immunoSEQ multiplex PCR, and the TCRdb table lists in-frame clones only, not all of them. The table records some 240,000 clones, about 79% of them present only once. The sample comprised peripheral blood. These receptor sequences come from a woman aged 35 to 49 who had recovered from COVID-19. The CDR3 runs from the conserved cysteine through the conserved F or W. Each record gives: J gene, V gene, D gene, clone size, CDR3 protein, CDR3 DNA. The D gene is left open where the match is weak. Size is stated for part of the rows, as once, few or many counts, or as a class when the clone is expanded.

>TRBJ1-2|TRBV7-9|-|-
CASSLDSNGYTF
TGTGCCAGCAGCCTGGACAGCAATGGCTACACCTTC
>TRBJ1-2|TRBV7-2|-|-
CASSLGQGANGYTF
TGTGCCAGCAGCTTAGGGCAGGGTGCAAATGGCTACACCTTC
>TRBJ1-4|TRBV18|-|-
CASSPLTGINLREPTTNEKLFF
TGTGCCAGCTCACCCCTGACGGGGATTAATTTGCGGGAGCCGACAACTAATGAAAAACTGTTTTTT
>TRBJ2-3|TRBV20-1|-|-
CSASLGLSTDTQYF
TGCAGTGCTAGTCTGGGACTCAGCACAGATACGCAGTATTTT
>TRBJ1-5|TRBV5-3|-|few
CATSRASNQPQHF
TGTGCCACGAGCAGGGCCAGCAATCAGCCCCAGCATTTT
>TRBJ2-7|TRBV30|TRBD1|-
CAWRTGGAYEQYF
TGTGCCTGGAGGACAGGGGGGGCCTACGAGCAGTACTTC
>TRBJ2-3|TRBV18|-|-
CASSLSSTDTQYF
TGTGCCAGCTCACTTTCCTCCACAGATACGCAGTATTTT
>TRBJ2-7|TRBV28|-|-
CASSTTGSYEQYF
TGTGCCAGCAGTACAACAGGGTCCTACGAGCAGTACTTC
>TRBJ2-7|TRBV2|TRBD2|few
CASSKDGEGEQYF
TGTGCCAGCAGTAAGGACGGGGAGGGGGAGCAGTACTTC
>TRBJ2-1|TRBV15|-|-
CATSRVGGNNEQFF
TGTGCCACCAGCAGAGTAGGGGGTAACAATGAGCAGTTCTTC
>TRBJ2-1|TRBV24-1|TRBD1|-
CATSDSGTGFYNEQFF
TGTGCCACCAGTGATTCCGGGACAGGCTTCTACAATGAGCAGTTCTTC
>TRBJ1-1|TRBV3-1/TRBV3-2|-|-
CASSQLTGDTEAFF
TGTGCCAGCAGCCAACTGACCGGGGACACTGAAGCTTTCTTT
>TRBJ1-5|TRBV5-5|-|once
CASSLGILLGQPQHF
TGTGCCAGCAGCTTGGGGATATTACTCGGGCAGCCCCAGCATTTT
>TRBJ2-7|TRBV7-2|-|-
CASSLIAYEQYF
TGTGCCAGCAGCTTAATCGCCTACGAGCAGTACTTC
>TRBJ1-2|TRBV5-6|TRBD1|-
CASSLPGQPYGYTF
TGTGCCAGCAGCTTGCCGGGACAGCCTTATGGCTACACCTTC
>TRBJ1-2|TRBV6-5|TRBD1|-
CASTGTGNYGYTF
TGTGCCAGCACCGGGACAGGGAACTATGGCTACACCTTC
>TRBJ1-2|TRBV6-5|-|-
CASSYGGTEYGYTF
TGTGCCAGCAGTTACGGTGGGACTGAGTATGGCTACACCTTC
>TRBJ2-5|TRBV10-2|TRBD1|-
CASSVQGALTQYF
TGCGCCAGCAGTGTACAGGGGGCCCTGACCCAGTACTTC
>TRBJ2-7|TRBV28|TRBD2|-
CASSLISLGGYEQYF
TGTGCCAGCAGTTTAATTAGTTTGGGGGGGTACGAGCAGTACTTC
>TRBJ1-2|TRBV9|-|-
CASSQIIGEGTLNGYTF
TGTGCCAGCAGCCAAATCATAGGCGAGGGAACCCTAAATGGCTACACCTTC
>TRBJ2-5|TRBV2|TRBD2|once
CASSGGDFQETQYF
TGTGCCAGCAGCGGGGGGGACTTCCAAGAGACCCAGTACTTC
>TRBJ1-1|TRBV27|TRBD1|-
CASSLFGDAGPGQGGTEAFF
TGTGCCAGCAGTTTATTCGGGGATGCTGGGCCGGGACAGGGAGGCACTGAAGCTTTCTTT
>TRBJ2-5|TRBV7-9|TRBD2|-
CASSGAGAGTQYF
TGTGCCAGCAGCGGAGCGGGGGCCGGGACCCAGTACTTC
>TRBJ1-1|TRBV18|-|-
CASSEKTEVNTEAFF
TGTGCCAGCTCCGAGAAGACAGAGGTGAACACTGAAGCTTTCTTT
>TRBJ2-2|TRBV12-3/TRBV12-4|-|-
CASSSIGGELFF
TGTGCCAGCAGTTCGATCGGCGGGGAGCTGTTTTTT
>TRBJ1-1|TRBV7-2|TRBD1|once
CASSRQGSEAFF
TGTGCCAGCAGCCGACAGGGTAGTGAAGCTTTCTTT
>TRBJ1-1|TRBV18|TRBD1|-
CASSTTGVNTEAFF
TGTGCCAGCTCCACGACAGGGGTGAACACTGAAGCTTTCTTT
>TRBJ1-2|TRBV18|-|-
CASSPTLGRDYGYTF
TGTGCCAGCTCACCGACTTTGGGGCGCGACTATGGCTACACCTTC
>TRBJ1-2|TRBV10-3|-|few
CAISDPYRAANYGYTF
TGTGCCATCAGTGACCCCTACAGGGCCGCTAACTATGGCTACACCTTC
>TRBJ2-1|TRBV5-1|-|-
CASSTEPDRISRYNEQFF
TGCGCCAGCAGTACAGAACCGGACAGAATCTCCCGATACAATGAGCAGTTCTTC
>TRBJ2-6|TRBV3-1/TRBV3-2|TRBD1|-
CASSRDRAPTGANVLTF
TGTGCCAGCAGCCGGGACAGGGCTCCGACTGGGGCCAACGTCCTGACTTTC
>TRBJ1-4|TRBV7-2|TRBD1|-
CASSPDRGSYEKLFF
TGTGCCAGCAGCCCGGACAGGGGGAGTTATGAAAAACTGTTTTTT
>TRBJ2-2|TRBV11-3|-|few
CASSPRTAGELFF
TGTGCCAGCAGCCCCCGGACTGCCGGGGAGCTGTTTTTT
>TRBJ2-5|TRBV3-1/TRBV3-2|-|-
CASSHYGDGETQYF
TGTGCCAGCAGCCATTACGGGGATGGCGAGACCCAGTACTTC
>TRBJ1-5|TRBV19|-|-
CASNGGARSWQPQHF
TGTGCCAGTAATGGGGGCGCCAGGTCTTGGCAGCCCCAGCATTTT
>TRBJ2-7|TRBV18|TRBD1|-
CASSPGQGSEQYF
TGTGCCAGCTCACCGGGACAGGGAAGCGAGCAGTACTTC
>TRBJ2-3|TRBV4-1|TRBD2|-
CASSQVLAGGPSTDTQYF
TGCGCCAGCAGCCAAGTGTTAGCGGGGGGCCCTAGCACAGATACGCAGTATTTT
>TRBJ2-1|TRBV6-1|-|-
CASSEPGLSYNEQFF
TGTGCCAGCAGTGAGCCAGGACTATCCTACAATGAGCAGTTCTTC
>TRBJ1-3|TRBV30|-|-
CAWRRFVGSGNTIYF
TGTGCCTGGAGGCGGTTTGTAGGCTCTGGAAACACCATATATTTT
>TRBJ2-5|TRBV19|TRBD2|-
CASSPSGLAGGETQYF
TGTGCCAGTAGTCCCTCGGGACTAGCGGGGGGGGAGACCCAGTACTTC
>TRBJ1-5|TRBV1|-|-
CTSSQDRGESNQPQHF
TGCACCAGCAGCCAAGATCGGGGGGAAAGCAATCAGCCCCAGCATTTT
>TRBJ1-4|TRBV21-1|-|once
CASSAPDLRVWNNEKLFF
TGTGCCAGCAGCGCACCTGACCTCAGGGTCTGGAATAATGAAAAACTGTTTTTT
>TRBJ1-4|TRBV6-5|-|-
CASRDSTVGNEKLFF
TGTGCCAGCAGAGACAGTACCGTGGGTAATGAAAAACTGTTTTTT
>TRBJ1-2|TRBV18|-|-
CASSPLSGGDYGYTF
TGTGCCAGCTCACCACTGAGTGGGGGGGACTATGGCTACACCTTC
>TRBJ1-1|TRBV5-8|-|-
CASSLEGYNTEAFF
TGTGCCAGCAGCTTGGAGGGGTATAACACTGAAGCTTTCTTT
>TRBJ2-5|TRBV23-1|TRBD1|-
CASSLWDGTGEETQYF
TGCGCCAGCAGTCTATGGGACGGGACAGGGGAAGAGACCCAGTACTTC
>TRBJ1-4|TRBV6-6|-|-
CASSLFQGEKLFF
TGTGCCAGCAGTTTATTTCAGGGTGAAAAACTGTTTTTT
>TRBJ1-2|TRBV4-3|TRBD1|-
CASSQDAQGAEGYTF
TGCGCCAGCAGCCAAGATGCACAGGGGGCAGAGGGCTACACCTTC
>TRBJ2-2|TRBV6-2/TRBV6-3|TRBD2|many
CASSYSGLAGRELFF
TGTGCCAGCAGTTACTCGGGACTAGCGGGGCGGGAGCTGTTTTTT
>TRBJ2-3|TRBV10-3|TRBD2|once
CAISARLAGGSTDTQYF
TGTGCCATCAGTGCGAGACTAGCGGGGGGAAGCACAGATACGCAGTATTTT
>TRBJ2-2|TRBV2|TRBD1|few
CASSSTGGFGELFF
TGTGCCAGCAGTAGTACAGGGGGCTTCGGGGAGCTGTTTTTT
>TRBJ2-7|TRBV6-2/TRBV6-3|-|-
CASSRQVYEQYF
TGTGCCAGCAGTCGGCAGGTCTACGAGCAGTACTTC